Listed below are T cell receptor beta chains from one sample, sequenced in a study of T-cell memory formation after mild COVID-19. TCRdb re-derived calls from the 5' RACE reads in MiXCR, one entry per CDR3 protein. The profile shows 450,000 or so distinct CDR3 sequences, 20% of them singletons. Material: PBMCs or a T cell subset sorted from them (not recorded which). The receptors originated from an adult woman who had mild COVID-19 (a few samples of this study predate the infection). Cell type and time point are not known. The CDR3 runs from the conserved cysteine through the conserved F or W. Fields, in order: clone size, D gene, J gene, V gene, CDR3 DNA, CDR3 protein. D genes are given only for firm matches. Clone size is given for some rows only: seen once, a few or many times, or a class if the clone is expanded.

. . TRBJ1-3 TRBV14 TGTGCCAGCAGCCAAGCGGGAGGAGCGGGAAACACCATATATTTT CASSQAGGAGNTIYF
. TRBD2 TRBJ2-1 TRBV5-1 TGCGCCAGCAGCCTCCAAGGGACTAGCGGGAGGGCCTGGTACAATGAGCAGTTCTTC CASSLQGTSGRAWYNEQFF
. TRBD2 TRBJ2-1 TRBV20-1 TGCAGTGCTAGCCGGCCTAGCGGGAGGAATGAGCAGTTCTTC CSASRPSGRNEQFF
few . TRBJ1-1 TRBV7-9 TGTGCCAGCAGCAAGGGTGGAGGAGCTTTCTTT CASSKGGGAFF
. . TRBJ2-3 TRBV6-5 TGTGCCAGCAGTTACTCTCCAGGGGTCACAGATACGCAGTATTTT CASSYSPGVTDTQYF
. . TRBJ2-7 TRBV3-1 TGTGCCAGCAGCCAGATCAGGGCCTCCTACGAGCAGTACTTC CASSQIRASYEQYF
few . TRBJ1-5 TRBV6-4 TGTGCCAGCAGCGCCGTCCGAGGGGGAGATCAGCCCCAGCATTTT CASSAVRGGDQPQHF
. TRBD2 TRBJ2-3 TRBV7-9 TGTGCCAGCAGCGCTCCGGGACTAGCGGGGGAGAGCACAGATACGCAGTATTTT CASSAPGLAGESTDTQYF
. . TRBJ2-7 TRBV30 TGTGCCTGGAGCATAGACAGGTTGGTGGGCGAGCAGTACTTC CAWSIDRLVGEQYF
. . TRBJ2-7 TRBV7-2 TGTGCCAGCAGCTCCACCAGGGACACCCCCGAGCAGTACTTC CASSSTRDTPEQYF
. . TRBJ2-5 TRBV7-2 TGTGCCAGCAGCCCATGGGGACCCCAGTACCAAGAGACCCAGTACTTC CASSPWGPQYQETQYF
many TRBD2 TRBJ2-7 TRBV7-2 TGTGCCAGCAGCTTAAGCAGGGCGGGAGGTCTCTCCTACGAGCAGTACTTC CASSLSRAGGLSYEQYF
. . TRBJ2-2 TRBV20-1 TGCAGTGCTAGACGCAACGGGGCTTCCGGCGGGGAGCTGTTTTTT CSARRNGASGGELFF
. TRBD1 TRBJ2-2 TRBV6-1 TGTGCCAGCAGTGCGGCAGGGGGCACGACCGGGGAGCTGTTTTTT CASSAAGGTTGELFF
many . TRBJ2-1 TRBV7-2 TGTGCCAGCAGCATAGATTCCGGGTCTTCCTACAATGAGCAGTTCTTC CASSIDSGSSYNEQFF
. . TRBJ2-3 TRBV3-1 TGTGCCAGCAGCCAAGATCGCGGTTCCACAGATACGCAGTATTTT CASSQDRGSTDTQYF
. . TRBJ2-3 TRBV5-5 TGTGCCAGCAGCTTGGCCGTGGGTACTATTAGCACAGATACGCAGTATTTT CASSLAVGTISTDTQYF
. . TRBJ2-1 TRBV6-2/TRBV6-3 TGTGCCAGCAGCGAAACTCCCTTAGCCTACAATGAGCAGTTCTTC CASSETPLAYNEQFF
few . TRBJ1-2 TRBV15 TGTGCCACCAGCAGCCTAACCGGGGGAAGAGGCTATGGCTACACCTTC CATSSLTGGRGYGYTF
few . TRBJ2-1 TRBV12-3/TRBV12-4 TGTGCCAGCAGTTTAGAAGCGGCAGACCCGATTGGGCAGTTCTTC CASSLEAADPIGQFF
few . TRBJ1-1 TRBV6-5 TGTGCCAGCAGGGTCCAGGGGAACACTGAAGCTTTCTTT CASRVQGNTEAFF
few . TRBJ1-5 TRBV6-6 TGTGCCAGCAGCCCAGAGGGGGGTAGCAATCAGCCCCAGCATTTT CASSPEGGSNQPQHF
. TRBD1 TRBJ2-2 TRBV12-3/TRBV12-4 TGTGCCAGCGGACAGGACGGCGTTACCGGGGAGCTGTTTTTT CASGQDGVTGELFF
. TRBD1 TRBJ2-3 TRBV7-2 TGTGCCAGCAGCCCAGGTGGGCCAGGGGGTTATACGCAGTATTTT CASSPGGPGGYTQYF
. . TRBJ2-7 TRBV5-1 TGCGCCAGCAGCTTGGACTACCACTCCTACGAGCAGTACTTC CASSLDYHSYEQYF
few TRBD1 TRBJ2-1 TRBV3-1 TGTGCCAGCAGCCAAGGATCCGGGACAGGGAATGAGCAGTTCTTC CASSQGSGTGNEQFF
. . TRBJ1-1 TRBV24-1 TGTGCCACCAGTGATTTGCGTAGCACTGAAGCTTTCTTT CATSDLRSTEAFF
few TRBD1 TRBJ2-4 TRBV10-3 TGTGCCATCAGTGGGCAGGGGGAAAACATTCAGTACTTC CAISGQGENIQYF
. TRBD1 TRBJ2-7 TRBV20-1 TGCAGTGCTACCGGGACAGGGACCTACGAGCAGTACTTC CSATGTGTYEQYF
. . TRBJ1-3 TRBV9 TGTGCCAGCAGCCCCTCGACCGGTGAGCTCCGAATATCTGGAAACACCATATATTTT CASSPSTGELRISGNTIYF
few . TRBJ1-1 TRBV12-3/TRBV12-4 TGTGCCAGCAGTTTTGAGACGAACACTGAAGCTTTCTTT CASSFETNTEAFF
. TRBD1 TRBJ1-1 TRBV4-1 TGCGCCAGCAGCCGGGGACAGGGCAGAGGGAGACAGGGCACTGAAGCTTTCTTT CASSRGQGRGRQGTEAFF
many . TRBJ2-5 TRBV5-1 TGCGCCAGCAGCTTGGCAGTGGGGCAAGAGACCCAGTACTTC CASSLAVGQETQYF
. . TRBJ1-6 TRBV12-1 TGTGCCAGCAGCTTTGGGTTTGGGGGTGTAGGGTCACCCCTCCACTTT CASSFGFGGVGSPLHF
few TRBD2 TRBJ2-5 TRBV7-2 TGTGCCAGCAGCTCTCTAGCGGGATATGACCAAGAGACCCAGTACTTC CASSSLAGYDQETQYF
few . TRBJ1-5 TRBV2 TGTGCCAGCAGTACTGACATAGGCAATCAGCCCCAGCATTTT CASSTDIGNQPQHF
. . TRBJ2-7 TRBV7-8 TGTGCCAGCAACTCCGGTACGGGCTCCTACGAGCAGTACTTC CASNSGTGSYEQYF
. . TRBJ1-6 TRBV7-9 TGTGCCAGCAGCTACGAGGGGTCTAATTCACCCCTCCACTTT CASSYEGSNSPLHF
few TRBD1 TRBJ2-3 TRBV9 TGTGCCAGCAGCGTAGTGAGACAGGGTGCAGATACGCAGTATTTT CASSVVRQGADTQYF
few TRBD1 TRBJ1-4 TRBV28 TGTGCCAGCAGTTTAGGGGACAGGGGAAATGAAAAACTGTTTTTT CASSLGDRGNEKLFF
few . TRBJ2-2 TRBV7-6 TGTGCCAGCAGCATCCCCCCCGGGGAGCTGTTTTTT CASSIPPGELFF
. . TRBJ1-1 TRBV3-2 TGTGCCAGCAGCCAAGCCGGACAGGGGAACACTGAAGCTTTCTTT CASSQAGQGNTEAFF
few TRBD1 TRBJ2-3 TRBV7-8 TGTGCCAGCAGCGAGTTCCGGGACAGGATCACAGATACGCAGTATTTT CASSEFRDRITDTQYF
few . TRBJ2-1 TRBV4-2 TGTGCCAGCAGCCCCCATTCGGAGAATGAGCAGTTCTTC CASSPHSENEQFF
. . TRBJ2-5 TRBV29-1 TGCAGCGTTGTATTGTGGGGACAATACCAAGAGACCCAGTACTTC CSVVLWGQYQETQYF
. . TRBJ2-3 TRBV15 TGTGCCACCAGCAAACGGCCCGGGAGTTGGGTAACTAGCACAGATACGCAGTATTTT CATSKRPGSWVTSTDTQYF
once . TRBJ2-3 TRBV19 TGTGCCAGCGGAGACACCGCGGGAGATACGCAGTATTTT CASGDTAGDTQYF
many . TRBJ1-6 TRBV11-2 TGTGCCAGCAGCTTCAGGGGATCCTATAATTCACCCCTCCACTTT CASSFRGSYNSPLHF
few . TRBJ1-1 TRBV5-1 TGCGCCAGCAGCTTGGCGTGGTTATCGGAAGCTTTCTTT CASSLAWLSEAFF
. . TRBJ1-5 TRBV30 TGTGCCTGGGGAAAAGACAGGCCCTTCTGGCCCCAGCATTTT CAWGKDRPFWPQHF
few . TRBJ2-3 TRBV27 TGTGCCAGCAGTTTAGGTTTGTCCGCAAGCATGACAGATACGCAGTATTTT CASSLGLSASMTDTQYF
few TRBD2 TRBJ2-7 TRBV7-2 TGTGCCAGCAGCCCAAACCTAGCGGGTAGCACCTACGAGCAGTACTTC CASSPNLAGSTYEQYF
. . TRBJ2-3 TRBV24-1 TGTGCCACCAGTGATTCTAGCGCAGATACGCAGTATTTT CATSDSSADTQYF
. TRBD1 TRBJ1-1 TRBV19 TGTGCCAGTAGTCCGACAGGGTTCGCGAGCACTGAAGCTTTATTT CASSPTGFASTEALF
. . TRBJ1-1 TRBV28 TGTGCCAGCAGCCAACCGGCGGGGGGGACCACTGAAGCTTTCTTT CASSQPAGGTTEAFF
few . TRBJ2-7 TRBV12-3/TRBV12-4 TGTGCCAGCAGTGGGAGGGGGGTAGTAGACGAGCAGTACTTC CASSGRGVVDEQYF
few TRBD1 TRBJ2-5 TRBV6-5 TGTGCCAGCAATCCCGGGACAGGGGGCCGGGAGACCCAGTACTTC CASNPGTGGRETQYF
. . TRBJ1-6 TRBV7-3 TGTGCCAGCAGCCCGGACTCCTATAATTCACCCCTCCACTTT CASSPDSYNSPLHF
. TRBD2 TRBJ2-2 TRBV9 TGTGCCAGCAGCGATCCGGGACTAGCGGGAGTAGGCGGGGAGCTGTTTTTT CASSDPGLAGVGGELFF